The T cell receptor beta chain described here comes from a study of cytomegalovirus exposure and HLA in healthy donors. General study points: Altogether, some 160 TCR beta chains were recorded as cytomegalovirus-associated.

The PCR ran on 60 Vbeta and 13 Jbeta primers. Authors' processing steps: Unique TCR beta chains numbered approximately 80 million in a later analysis, with roughly 10 million shared. Produced via immunoSEQ multiplex PCR; TCRdb's table is partial and in-frame only. That table supplies the V and J calls and clone size; D and trimming were determined from the DNA. Here the sample spans over 130,000 clones, roughly four fifths being singletons. J gave up 9 bases and V 6 bases, and 7 bases lay outside the gene matches. The CDR3 loop spans 13 amino acids. The V gene's germline CDR1 is GTSNPN and CDR2 SVGIG (reference sequence). This clone was seen only a few times. Its target is unknown.

This receptor was taken from a male donor in good health and CMV-seronegative. Sequencing was done on a sample of PBMCs. The V call is TRBV30, the J call TRBJ2-1; 11 nucleotides align to TRBD2. CDR3 region: CACSGRALSEQFF. As DNA, the CDR3 is TGTGCCTGTAGCGGGAGGGCGTTATCTGAGCAGTTCTTC.